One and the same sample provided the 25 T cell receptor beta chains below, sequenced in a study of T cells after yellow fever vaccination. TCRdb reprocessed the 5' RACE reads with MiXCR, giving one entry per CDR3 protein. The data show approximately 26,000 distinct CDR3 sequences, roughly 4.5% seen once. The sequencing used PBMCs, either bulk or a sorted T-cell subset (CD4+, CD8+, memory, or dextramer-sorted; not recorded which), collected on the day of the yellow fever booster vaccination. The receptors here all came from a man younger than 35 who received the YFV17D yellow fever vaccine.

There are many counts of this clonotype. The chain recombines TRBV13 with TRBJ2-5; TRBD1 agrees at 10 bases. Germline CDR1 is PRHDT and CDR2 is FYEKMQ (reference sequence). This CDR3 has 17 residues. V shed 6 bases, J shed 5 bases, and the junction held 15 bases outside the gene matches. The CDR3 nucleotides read TGTGCCAGCAGTGAATTTCTCGGGACAGGGGTAGTGGAGACCCAGTACTTC. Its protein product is CASSEFLGTGVVETQYF.

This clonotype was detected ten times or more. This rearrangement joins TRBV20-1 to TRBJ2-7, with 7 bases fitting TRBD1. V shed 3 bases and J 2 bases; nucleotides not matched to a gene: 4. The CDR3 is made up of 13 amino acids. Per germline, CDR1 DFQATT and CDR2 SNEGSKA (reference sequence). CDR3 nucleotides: TGCAGTGCTAGGGACAGGTTTACCTACGAGCAGTACTTC. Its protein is CSARDRFTYEQYF.

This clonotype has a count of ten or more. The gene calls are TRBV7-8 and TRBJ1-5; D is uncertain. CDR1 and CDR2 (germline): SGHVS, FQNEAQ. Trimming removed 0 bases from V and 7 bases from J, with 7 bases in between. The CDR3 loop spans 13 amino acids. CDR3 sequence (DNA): TGTGCCAGCAGCTTAGCGCAGGACCAGCCCCAGCATTTT. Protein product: CASSLAQDQPQHF.

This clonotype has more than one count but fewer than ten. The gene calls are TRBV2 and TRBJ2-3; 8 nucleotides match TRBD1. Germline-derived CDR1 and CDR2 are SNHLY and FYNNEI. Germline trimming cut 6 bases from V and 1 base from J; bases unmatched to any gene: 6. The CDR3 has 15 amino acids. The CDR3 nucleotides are TGTGCCAGCAGCGGAGGACAGGGAGGCACAGATACGCAGTATTTT. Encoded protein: CASSGGQGGTDTQYF.

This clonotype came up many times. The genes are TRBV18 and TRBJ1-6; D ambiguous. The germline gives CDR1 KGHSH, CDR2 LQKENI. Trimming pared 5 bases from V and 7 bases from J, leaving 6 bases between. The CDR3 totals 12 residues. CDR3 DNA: TGTGCCAGCTCAGTCGAGAATTCACCCCTCCACTTT. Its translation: CASSVENSPLHF.

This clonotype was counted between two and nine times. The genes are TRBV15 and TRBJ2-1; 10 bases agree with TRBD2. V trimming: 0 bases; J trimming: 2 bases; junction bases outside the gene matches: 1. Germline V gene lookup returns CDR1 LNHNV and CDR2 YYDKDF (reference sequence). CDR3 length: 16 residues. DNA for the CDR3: TGTGCCACCAGCAGAGAGAGCGGGGGGGCCTACAATGAGCAGTTCTTC. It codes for CATSRESGGAYNEQFF.

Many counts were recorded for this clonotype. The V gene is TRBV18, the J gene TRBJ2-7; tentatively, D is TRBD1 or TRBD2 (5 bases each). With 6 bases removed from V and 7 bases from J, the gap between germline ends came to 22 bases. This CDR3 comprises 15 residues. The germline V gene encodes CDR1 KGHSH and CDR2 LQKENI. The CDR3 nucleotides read TGTGCCAGCTCCTCCGTCGGGACCCCAGAGGGAGAGCAGTACGTC. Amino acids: CASSSVGTPEGEQYV.

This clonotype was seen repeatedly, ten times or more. The CDR3 bases are TGTGCTAGTGGTTTGGTACCTCGAAACAGAGCGGGATGGGGCTACACCTTC. This translates into CASGLVPRNRAGWGYTF. The J gene is TRBJ1-2, the V gene TRBV12-5, with unresolved D. This CDR3 contains 17 residues. The germline V gene has CDR1 LGHNT and CDR2 FRNRAP. Trimming stripped 0 bases from V and 8 bases from J, with 22 bases between.

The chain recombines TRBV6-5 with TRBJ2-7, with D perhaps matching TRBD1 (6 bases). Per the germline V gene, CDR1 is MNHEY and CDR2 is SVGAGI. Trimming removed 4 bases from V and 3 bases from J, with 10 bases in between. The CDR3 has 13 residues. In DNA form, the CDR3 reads TGTGCCAGCAGTTGGGGCAGGGGCTACGAGCAGTACTTC. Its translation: CASSWGRGYEQYF.

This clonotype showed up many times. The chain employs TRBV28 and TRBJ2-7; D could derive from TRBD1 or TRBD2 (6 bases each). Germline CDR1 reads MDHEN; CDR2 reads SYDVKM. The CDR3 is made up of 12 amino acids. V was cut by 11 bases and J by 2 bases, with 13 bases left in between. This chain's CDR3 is CAAGRGPYEQYF. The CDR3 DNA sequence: TGTGCCGCGGGTCGGGGGCCCTACGAGCAGTACTTC.

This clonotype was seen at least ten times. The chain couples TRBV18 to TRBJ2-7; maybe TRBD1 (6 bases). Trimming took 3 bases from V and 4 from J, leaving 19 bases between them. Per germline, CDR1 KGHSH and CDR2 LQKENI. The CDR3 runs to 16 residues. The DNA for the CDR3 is TGTGCCAGCTCACCGGCTGGGGCAGGGGTGTTGTACGAGCAGTACTTC. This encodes CASSPAGAGVLYEQYF.

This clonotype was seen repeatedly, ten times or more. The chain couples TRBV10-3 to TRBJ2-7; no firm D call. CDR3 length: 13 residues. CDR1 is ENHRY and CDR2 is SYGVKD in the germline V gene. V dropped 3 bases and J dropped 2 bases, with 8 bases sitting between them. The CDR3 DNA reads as TGTGCCATCAGTGACGTTAAGGCCTACGAGCAGTACTTC. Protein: CAISDVKAYEQYF.

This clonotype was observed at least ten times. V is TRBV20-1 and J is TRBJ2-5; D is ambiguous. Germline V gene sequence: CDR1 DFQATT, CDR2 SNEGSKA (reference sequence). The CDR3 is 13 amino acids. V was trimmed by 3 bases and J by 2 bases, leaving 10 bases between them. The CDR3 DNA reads TGCAGTGCTAGGGGCCGACCACAAGAGACCCAGTACTTC. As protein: CSARGRPQETQYF.

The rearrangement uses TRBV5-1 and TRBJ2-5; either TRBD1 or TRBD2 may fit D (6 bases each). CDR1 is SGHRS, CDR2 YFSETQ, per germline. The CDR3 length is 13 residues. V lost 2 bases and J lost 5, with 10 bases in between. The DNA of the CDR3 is TGCGCCAGCAGCTTCACAGGGAGGGAGACCCAGTACTTC. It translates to CASSFTGRETQYF.

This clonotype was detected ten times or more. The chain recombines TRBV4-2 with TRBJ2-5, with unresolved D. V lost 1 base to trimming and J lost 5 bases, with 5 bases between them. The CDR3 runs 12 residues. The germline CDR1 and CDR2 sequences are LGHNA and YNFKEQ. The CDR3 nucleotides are TGTGCCAGCAGCCAAGCAAGGGAGACCCAGTACTTC. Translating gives CASSQARETQYF.

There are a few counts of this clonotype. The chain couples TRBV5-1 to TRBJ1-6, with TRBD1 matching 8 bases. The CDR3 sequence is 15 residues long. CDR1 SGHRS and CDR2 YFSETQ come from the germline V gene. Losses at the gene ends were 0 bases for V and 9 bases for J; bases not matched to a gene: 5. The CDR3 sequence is CASSLDGQGPSPLHF. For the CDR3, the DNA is TGCGCCAGCAGCTTGGATGGACAGGGTCCTTCACCCCTCCACTTT.

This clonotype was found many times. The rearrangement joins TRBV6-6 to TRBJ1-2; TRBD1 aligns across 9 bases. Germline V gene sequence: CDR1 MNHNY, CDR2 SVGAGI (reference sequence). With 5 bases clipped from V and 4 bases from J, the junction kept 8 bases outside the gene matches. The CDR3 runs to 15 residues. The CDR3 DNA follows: TGTGCCAGCAGTCCGAGGACAGGGGCAGCCTATGGCTACACCTTC. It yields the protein CASSPRTGAAYGYTF.

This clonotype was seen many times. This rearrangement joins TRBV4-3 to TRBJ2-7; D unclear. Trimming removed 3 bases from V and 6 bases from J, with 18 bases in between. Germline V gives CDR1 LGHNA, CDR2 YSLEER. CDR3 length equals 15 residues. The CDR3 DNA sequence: TGCGCCAGCAGCCAGAGTTGGGGTGAAGGTTCCGAGCAGTACTTC. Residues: CASSQSWGEGSEQYF.

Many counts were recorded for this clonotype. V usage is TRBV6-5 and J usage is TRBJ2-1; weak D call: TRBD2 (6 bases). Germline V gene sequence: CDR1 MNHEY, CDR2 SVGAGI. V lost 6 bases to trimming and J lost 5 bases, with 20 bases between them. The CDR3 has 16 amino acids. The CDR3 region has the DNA TGTGCCAGCAGCCCCGGGAGCGCCCAGGGTAACAATGAGCAGTTCTTC. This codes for CASSPGSAQGNNEQFF.

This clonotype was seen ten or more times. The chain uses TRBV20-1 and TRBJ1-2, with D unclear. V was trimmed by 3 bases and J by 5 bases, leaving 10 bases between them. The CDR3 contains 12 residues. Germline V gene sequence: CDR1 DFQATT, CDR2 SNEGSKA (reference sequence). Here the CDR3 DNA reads TGCAGTGCTAGTCGGGAGGTGTATGGCTACACCTTC. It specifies CSASREVYGYTF.

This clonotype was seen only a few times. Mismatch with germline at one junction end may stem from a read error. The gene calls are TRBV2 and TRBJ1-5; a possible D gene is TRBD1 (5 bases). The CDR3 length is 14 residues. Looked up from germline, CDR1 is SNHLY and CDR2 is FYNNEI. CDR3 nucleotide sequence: TGTGCCAGCAGTGAACTGGCAGGGAATCAGCTCCAGCATTTT. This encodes CASSELAGNQLQHF.

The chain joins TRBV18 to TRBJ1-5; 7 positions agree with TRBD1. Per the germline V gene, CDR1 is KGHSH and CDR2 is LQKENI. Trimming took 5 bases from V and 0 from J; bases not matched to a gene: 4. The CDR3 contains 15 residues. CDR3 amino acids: CASSTRGNSNQPQHF. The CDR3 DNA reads TGTGCCAGCTCAACCAGGGGGAATAGCAATCAGCCCCAGCATTTT. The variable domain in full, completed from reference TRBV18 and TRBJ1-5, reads NAGVMQNPRHLVRRRGQEARLRCSPMKGHSHVYWYRQLPEEGLKFMVYLQKENIIDESGMPKERFSAEFPKEGPSILRIQQVVRGDSAAYFCASSTRGNSNQPQHFGDGTRLSIL.

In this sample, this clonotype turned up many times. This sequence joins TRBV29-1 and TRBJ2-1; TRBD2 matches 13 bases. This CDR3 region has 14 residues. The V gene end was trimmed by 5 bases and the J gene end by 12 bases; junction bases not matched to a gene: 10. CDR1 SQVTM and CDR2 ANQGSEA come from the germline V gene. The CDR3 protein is CSVQLAGGFRWQFF. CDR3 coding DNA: TGCAGCGTTCAACTAGCGGGGGGGTTTCGATGGCAGTTCTTC.

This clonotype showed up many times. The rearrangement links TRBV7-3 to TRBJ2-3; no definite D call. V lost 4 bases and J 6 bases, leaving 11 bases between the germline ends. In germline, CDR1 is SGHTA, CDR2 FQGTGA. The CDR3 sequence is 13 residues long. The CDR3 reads CASSYVDWDTQYF. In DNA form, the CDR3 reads TGTGCCAGCAGCTACGTTGACTGGGATACGCAGTATTTT.

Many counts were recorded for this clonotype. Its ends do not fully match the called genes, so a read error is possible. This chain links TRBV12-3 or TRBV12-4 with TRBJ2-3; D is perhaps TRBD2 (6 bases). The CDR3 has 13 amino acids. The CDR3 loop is CASSLRGSDTQYF. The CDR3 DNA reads TGTGCCAGCAGTTTGCGGGGCTCAGACACGCAGTATTTT.